Following are 19 T cell receptor beta chains from one sample sequenced in a study of CD8 T cells in ankylosing spondylitis. TCRdb reprocessed the 5' RACE reads with MiXCR, giving one entry per CDR3 protein. The sample lists 150,000 to 200,000 distinct CDR3 sequences; 15% to 20% were seen once. The sample comprised blood, either unsorted or a sorted T cell fraction (not recorded which). All receptors come from a male donor with ankylosing spondylitis or in good health (not recorded which).

A few counts support this clonotype. The CDR3 region is CASSPSRDRNEKLFF. In nucleotides, the CDR3 is TGTGCCAGCAGCCCGTCCCGGGACAGAAATGAAAAACTGTTTTTT. The chain recombines TRBV12-3 or TRBV12-4 with TRBJ1-4, with TRBD1 identical over 7 bases. The CDR3 covers 15 residues. The junction had 9 bases not matched to a gene; V was cut back by 6 bases and J by 5 bases.

This clonotype came up a few times. The chain links TRBV28 to TRBJ2-4; D gene unclear. Trimming left V 6 bases short and J 0 bases short, with 3 bases between. Germline V gene sequence: CDR1 MDHEN, CDR2 SYDVKM. The length of the CDR3 is 12 residues. The CDR3 here is CASSPAKNIQYF. The CDR3 DNA sequence: TGTGCCAGCAGCCCAGCCAAAAACATTCAGTACTTC.

In its sample, this clonotype was seen a few times. The chain is built from TRBV28 and TRBJ2-7; D uncertain. Germline loops: CDR1 MDHEN, CDR2 SYDVKM. There are 12 residues in the CDR3. Trimming removed 4 bases at V and 2 bases at J, with 6 bases between. The CDR3 DNA is TGTGCCAGCAGTTCGCGGACCTACGAGCAGTACTTC. Its protein product is CASSSRTYEQYF.

This clonotype was seen only a few times. This chain connects TRBV28 to TRBJ2-1; 10 nucleotides line up with TRBD2. The germline CDR1 and CDR2 sequences are MDHEN and SYDVKM. With 1 base clipped from V and 5 bases from J, the junction kept 20 bases outside the gene matches. The CDR3 runs 21 residues. The CDR3 DNA follows: TGTGCCAGCAGTTTATTCGGGACTAGCGAGAACTCGTTCACTCGAAACAATGAGCAGTTCTTC. It specifies CASSLFGTSENSFTRNNEQFF.

In its sample, this clonotype was seen many times. This rearrangement joins TRBV29-1 to TRBJ2-3; D is perhaps TRBD1 or TRBD2 (5 bases each). Germline-derived CDR1 and CDR2 are SQVTM and ANQGSEA. The CDR3 contains 13 residues. Between the trimmed V and J ends, which lost 3 bases and 3 bases, there was a span of 10 bases. CDR3 amino acids: CSVDLEGTDTQYF. The CDR3 nucleotides read TGCAGCGTTGACTTAGAGGGGACAGATACGCAGTATTTT.

J is TRBJ2-1 and V is TRBV11-2, with D unclear. The CDR3 runs 14 residues. V dropped 1 base and J dropped 10 bases, with 14 bases sitting between them. CDR1 is SGHAT, CDR2 FQNNGV, per germline. CDR3 in amino acids: CASSLGVASGEQFF. The CDR3 DNA reads TGTGCCAGCAGCTTAGGGGTAGCCTCCGGCGAGCAGTTCTTC. Based on the CDR3 plus reference TRBV11-2 and TRBJ2-1, the full variable domain is EAGVAQSPRYKIIEKRQSVAFWCNPISGHATLYWYQQILGQGPKLLIQFQNNGVVDDSQLPKDRFSAERLKGVDSTLKIQPAKLEDSAVYLCASSLGVASGEQFFGPGTRLTVL.

This clonotype was seen many times. This chain links TRBV5-5 with TRBJ2-7, with a tentative D call TRBD1 (7 bases). Germline V CDR1 and CDR2: SGHKS, YYEKEE (reference sequence). The V end lost 1 base, the J end lost 4 bases, and 15 bases lay between the germline ends. This CDR3 has 15 amino acids. The CDR3 DNA is TGTGCCAGCAGCTTGTGGGACCAGGGGGGATACGAGCAGTACTTC. It specifies CASSLWDQGGYEQYF.

This clonotype was observed many times. The rearrangement joins TRBV5-1 to TRBJ2-1; perhaps D is TRBD1 or TRBD2 (5 bases each). The CDR3 is 11 residues long. Germline assignment: CDR1 SGHRS and CDR2 YFSETQ. Between the trimmed V and J ends, which lost 4 bases and 8 bases, there was a span of 7 bases. The CDR3 loop is CASSQGDEQFF. The CDR3 nucleotides are TGCGCCAGCAGCCAGGGAGATGAGCAGTTCTTC.

This clonotype was counted only a few times. The chain employs TRBV30 and TRBJ1-4, with 9 bases matching TRBD1. Germline CDR1 and CDR2: GTSNPN and SVGIG (reference sequence). The CDR3 is 15 residues long. The V and J ends lost 3 bases and 7 bases, in that order; junction bases with no gene match: 9. CDR3 sequence reads: CAWSAQGQGSEKLFF. CDR3 in DNA: TGTGCCTGGAGCGCTCAGGGACAGGGTTCTGAAAAACTGTTTTTT.

There are many counts of this clonotype. The gene calls are TRBV5-1 and TRBJ2-2; TRBD2 matches at 7 bases. The CDR3 extends over 18 amino acids. Germline CDR1 SGHRS, CDR2 YFSETQ. After removal of 0 bases from V and 4 bases from J, the junction contained 12 bases not matched to a gene. Here the CDR3 reads CASSLGASGPTPTGELFF. The CDR3 coding sequence is TGCGCCAGCAGCTTGGGGGCTAGCGGTCCAACTCCCACCGGGGAGCTGTTTTTT. The full variable domain, with the rest looked up from reference TRBV5-1 and TRBJ2-2, is KAGVTQTPRYLIKTRGQQVTLSCSPISGHRSVSWYQQTPGQGLQFLFEYFSETQRNKGNFPGRFSGRQFSNSRSEMNVSTLELGDSALYLCASSLGASGPTPTGELFFGEGSRLTVL.

This clonotype was seen at least ten times. The chain uses TRBV6-5 and TRBJ1-2; D gene uncertain. V shed 2 bases and J shed 8 bases, with 15 bases lying between them. The CDR3 runs to 14 residues. CDR1 MNHEY and CDR2 SVGAGI come from the germline V gene. The CDR3: CASSYPGGTGGYTF. The CDR3 DNA is TGTGCCAGCAGTTACCCCGGAGGTACGGGGGGCTACACCTTC.

J is TRBJ2-6 and V is TRBV6-5; D is uncertain. Germline CDR1 and CDR2: MNHEY and SVGAGI. Trimming shortened V by 4 bases and J by 3 bases, and 10 bases separated the two germline ends. This CDR3 is built from 15 residues. DNA of the CDR3: TGTGCCAGCAGTTCCCCCTTAGGTGGGGCCAACGTCCTGACTTTC. Amino acid sequence: CASSSPLGGANVLTF.

This clonotype was found a few times. The chain combines TRBV15 with TRBJ2-1; perhaps TRBD2 as D (6 bases). This CDR3 comprises 21 residues. V lost 0 bases to trimming and J lost 3 bases, with 27 bases between them. CDR1 is LNHNV, CDR2 YYDKDF, per germline (reference sequence). CDR3 DNA: TGTGCCACCAGCAGAGATCCTCTGTCGAGCTCGACTAGAGCCTACTACAATGAGCAGTTCTTC. This codes for CATSRDPLSSSTRAYYNEQFF.

The sample holds a few counts of this clonotype. The chain has TRBV7-9 and TRBJ2-3; 8 positions agree with TRBD2. CDR1 is SEHNR, CDR2 FQNEAQ, per germline (reference sequence). Trimming took 5 bases from V and 2 from J; bases not matched to a gene: 9. The CDR3 runs 16 residues. CDR3 residues: CASSPRRGGPTDTQYF. The CDR3 coding sequence is TGTGCCAGCAGCCCTCGTCGGGGGGGGCCCACAGATACGCAGTATTTT.

The V and J genes are TRBV25-1 and TRBJ2-2; 9 nucleotides agree with TRBD2. Germline trimming cut 5 bases from V and 1 base from J; bases unmatched to any gene: 2. Germline CDR1 MGHDK, CDR2 SYGVNS. The CDR3 is 15 amino acids. In DNA form, the CDR3 reads TGTGCCAGCAGTCCGACTAGCGGGAACACCGGGGAGCTGTTTTTT. Its translation: CASSPTSGNTGELFF.

Ten or more counts support this clonotype. The chain links TRBV12-3 or TRBV12-4 to TRBJ1-1; TRBD1 aligns across 7 bases. V was clipped by 10 bases and J by 5 bases; unmatched bases: 19. The CDR3 length is 16 residues. The DNA of the CDR3 is TGTGCCACCTCAAGGGGGCCGCTTACGCTTTGGACTGAAGCTTTCTTT. Amino acid sequence: CATSRGPLTLWTEAFF.

This chain links TRBV20-1 with TRBJ1-5, with D perhaps matching TRBD1 (5 bases). The CDR3 has 14 residues. Between the trimmed V and J ends, which lost 6 bases and 0 bases, there was a span of 12 bases. Germline V CDR1 and CDR2: DFQATT, SNEGSKA (reference sequence). CDR3 DNA sequence: TGCAGTGCCACGGACATTTATAGCAATCAGCCCCAGCATTTT. Its translation: CSATDIYSNQPQHF.

This clonotype was recorded at least ten times. The CDR3 reads CASSQLRGAGTFYGYTF. In nucleotides, the CDR3 is TGTGCCAGCAGTCAACTTCGGGGGGCCGGAACTTTCTATGGCTACACCTTC. The J gene is TRBJ1-2, the V gene TRBV28, with D tentatively TRBD1 (6 bases). CDR1 and CDR2 (germline): MDHEN, SYDVKM. V lost 5 bases and J lost 4, with 23 bases in between. The length of the CDR3 is 17 residues.

In this sample, this clonotype turned up many times. The V and J genes are TRBV5-1 and TRBJ2-3, with TRBD2 identical over 10 bases. The CDR3 loop spans 16 amino acids. Germline CDR1 SGHRS, CDR2 YFSETQ. V shed 1 base, J shed 3 bases, and the junction held 5 bases outside the gene matches. The CDR3 loop reads CASSLRNSGRTDTQYF. The CDR3 DNA is TGCGCCAGCAGCTTGCGTAATAGCGGGAGGACAGATACGCAGTATTTT.